Listed below are T cell receptor beta chains from one sample, sequenced in a study of blood T cells in healthy people across ages. A single record per CDR3 protein comes from TCRdb applying MiXCR to the 5' RACE reads. This repertoire shows approximately 700,000 distinct CDR3 sequences, roughly 30% found once; its top ten account for less than 20%. Material for sequencing was blood. The receptors here all came from an elderly woman in good health. Each CDR3 is given with its conserved first and last residue. A D gene is named only where the DNA matches it firmly. Part of the rows lack a size; the others show once, few, many or a class for expanded clones.

>many|NA|TRBV5-4|TRBJ2-7
TGTGCCAGCAGTCTAGGGTTGAGCTCCTACGAGCAGTACTTC
CASSLGLSSYEQYF
>many|NA|TRBV20-1|TRBJ2-1
TGCAGTGCAAGATATCGGGACATAACGTACAATGAGCAGTTCTTC
CSARYRDITYNEQFF
>many|NA|TRBV5-5|TRBJ1-5
TGTGCCAGCAGCTTGGGCTCCAGGCAGCCCCAGCATTTT
CASSLGSRQPQHF
>NA|NA|TRBV10-3|TRBJ1-1
TGTGCCACCAAAGGGGGGGGGATCACTGAAGCTTTCTTT
CATKGGGITEAFF
>many|NA|TRBV7-2|TRBJ2-2
TGTGCCAGCAGCTCAGAGGGGGCGAACACCGGGGAGCTGTTTTTT
CASSSEGANTGELFF
>NA|NA|TRBV6-6|TRBJ2-3
TGTGCCAGCAGTTTTTTAGATGCGCAGTATTTT
CASSFLDAQYF
>NA|NA|TRBV7-2|TRBJ2-7
TGTGCCAGCAACCTAGGACTACTTAACTACGGGCAGTACTTC
CASNLGLLNYGQYF
>many|NA|TRBV20-1|TRBJ1-6
TGCAGTGCTAGAGCGGGCGGACGCGGTGGGGCGGAAAATTCACCCCTCCACTTT
CSARAGGRGGAENSPLHF
>many|TRBD1|TRBV20-1|TRBJ1-6
TGCAGTGCACCGACCCCCGGGACAGCTCGATCGGCCTATAATTCACCCCTCCACTTT
CSAPTPGTARSAYNSPLHF
>many|NA|TRBV21-1|TRBJ2-1
TGTGCCAGCAGCCTTCAGGGCACGGAGCGAAACTACAATGAGCAGTTCTTC
CASSLQGTERNYNEQFF
>many|TRBD1|TRBV7-9|TRBJ1-2
TGTGCCAGCAGCCGACAGTTGGGACAGGGAGCCTACCTGAGCTATGGCTACACCTTC
CASSRQLGQGAYLSYGYTF
>NA|NA|TRBV9|TRBJ2-1
TGTGCCAGCAGCGTAGGAACTTGCAATGAGCAGTTCTTC
CASSVGTCNEQFF
>NA|NA|TRBV5-1|TRBJ1-3
TGCGCCAGCAGCCGGGACTTCTCTGGAAACACCATATATTTT
CASSRDFSGNTIYF
>many|TRBD2|TRBV4-2|TRBJ2-1
TGTGCCAGCAGCCAAGGGGGGCTAGCGGGGGCCGGGCATGAGCAGTTCTTC
CASSQGGLAGAGHEQFF
>many|TRBD2|TRBV29-1|TRBJ2-5
TGCAGCGTTGATGGACTAGCGGGAAGCGAGACCCAGTACTTC
CSVDGLAGSETQYF
>once|NA|TRBV6-6|TRBJ2-3
TGTGCCAGCAGTTACCGGGACACCACCACAGATACGCAGTATTTT
CASSYRDTTTDTQYF
>many|NA|TRBV11-3|TRBJ2-5
TGTGCCAGCAGCTTGAGGACGTCTAGCCAAGAGACCCAGTACTTC
CASSLRTSSQETQYF
>few|TRBD1|TRBV24-1|TRBJ1-1
TGTGCCACCAGTGATTGGGACAGGAACACTGAAGCTTTCTTT
CATSDWDRNTEAFF
>once|NA|TRBV20-1|TRBJ1-2
TGCAGTGCTCTACAGGACAGAGGTCACTATGGCTACACCTTC
CSALQDRGHYGYTF
>many|TRBD1|TRBV5-6|TRBJ2-7
TGTGCCAGCAGCCGCCGACAGGGTCCAAACTACGAGCAGTACTTC
CASSRRQGPNYEQYF
>few|NA|TRBV4-3|TRBJ1-1
TGCGCCAGCAGCCAAGATCAAGGGAGGTTAGCTTTCTTT
CASSQDQGRLAFF
>many|NA|TRBV15|TRBJ1-2
TGTGCCACCAGCAGCGCCGCGCGCCCCGTCTATGGCTACACCTTC
CATSSAARPVYGYTF
>many|NA|TRBV2|TRBJ2-5
TGTGCCAGCAGTAAGGACTTCCAAGAGACCCAGTACTTC
CASSKDFQETQYF
>NA|TRBD2|TRBV13|TRBJ2-7
TGTGCCAGCAGCTTAGGCCCAAGCAGACTTGGGACTAGCGGGGGGTCTTCCTACGAGCAGTACTTC
CASSLGPSRLGTSGGSSYEQYF
>NA|TRBD2|TRBV12-3/TRBV12-4|TRBJ2-3
TGTGCCAGCAGGGCACTAGCGGGTCCCGGCACGCAGTATTTT
CASRALAGPGTQYF
>NA|NA|TRBV15|TRBJ2-7
TGTGCCACCAGCAGAGATTCAGGCAGATCCTACGAGCAGTACTTC
CATSRDSGRSYEQYF
>NA|TRBD1|TRBV2|TRBJ2-7
TGTGCCAGCAGGGCCCAGGGACAGCCCTACGAGCAGTACTTC
CASRAQGQPYEQYF
>NA|NA|TRBV30|TRBJ2-7
TGTGCCTGGAGCTCCGGGACACTCCGCTACGAGCAGTACTTC
CAWSSGTLRYEQYF
>few|NA|TRBV6-1|TRBJ1-1
TGTGCCGGAGCCATTGGAGGCACTGAAGCTTTCTTT
CAGAIGGTEAFF
>many|NA|TRBV15|TRBJ2-6
TGTGCCACCAGCAGAGATCCCCCGTCTGGGGCCAACGTCCTGACTTTC
CATSRDPPSGANVLTF
>NA|NA|TRBV5-4|TRBJ2-7
TGTGCCAGCAGTCACCCCACAGACCTCTCGGACGAGCAGTACTTC
CASSHPTDLSDEQYF
>many|TRBD1|TRBV12-3/TRBV12-4|TRBJ1-2
TGTGCCAGCAGTTTACTACAGGGGCGGGGTGGCTACACCTTC
CASSLLQGRGGYTF
>many|TRBD2|TRBV5-1|TRBJ2-3
TGCGCCAGCAGGGGAGGGGCACGCACAGATACGCAGTATTTT
CASRGGARTDTQYF
>NA|NA|TRBV5-1|TRBJ1-4
TGCGCCAGCAGAGACTTGGGGCAGATTAATGAAAAACTGTTTTTT
CASRDLGQINEKLFF
>NA|TRBD2|TRBV4-3|TRBJ2-1
TGCGCCAGCAGCCTTACAGCGGGGAGGAACAATGAGCAGTTCTTC
CASSLTAGRNNEQFF
>many|NA|TRBV20-1|TRBJ2-7
TGCAGTGGTTTGGTCGGATCCTACGAGCAGTACTTC
CSGLVGSYEQYF
>few|NA|TRBV6-6|TRBJ1-6
TGTGCCAGCAGGGGCCTCCCGGGACGGTGGAATAATTCACCCCTCCACTTT
CASRGLPGRWNNSPLHF
>few|NA|TRBV19|TRBJ1-2
TGTGCCAGTAGTAGGGACGCGGTAAACGGCTACACCTTC
CASSRDAVNGYTF
>NA|NA|TRBV15|TRBJ2-5
TGTGCCACCAGCCTTGGCGTAGAGACCCAGTACTTC
CATSLGVETQYF
>NA|NA|TRBV7-2|TRBJ2-6
TGTGCCAGCAGCTTAGCGCCGAGTAGACACTCCTTCTCTGGGGCCAACGTCCTGACTTTC
CASSLAPSRHSFSGANVLTF
>many|TRBD1|TRBV5-1|TRBJ2-3
TGCGCCAGCAGCTTAAGTCCGGCGGGGACAGGGGATACGCAGTATTTT
CASSLSPAGTGDTQYF
>NA|NA|TRBV3-1|TRBJ2-7
TGTGCCAGCAGCCAGGTCGCCAGGGCCGAGCAGTACTTC
CASSQVARAEQYF
>NA|NA|TRBV25-1|TRBJ1-1
TGTGCCGCAGAAGCTCTCGCAGGGAGGAACACTGAAGCTTTCTTT
CAAEALAGRNTEAFF
>NA|TRBD2|TRBV7-2|TRBJ2-3
TGTGCCAGCAGCCAATATACGGGGGGGAGGGCAGATACGCAGTATTTT
CASSQYTGGRADTQYF
>once|NA|TRBV20-1|TRBJ2-1
TGCAGTGCTAGATCCAGGGGACTGCGGGGCCCGAATGAGCAGTTCTTC
CSARSRGLRGPNEQFF
>many|NA|TRBV5-1|TRBJ2-3
TGCGCCAGCAGCCCTGGGACCACACCACAGGAGGTGCAGTATTTT
CASSPGTTPQEVQYF
>NA|TRBD1|TRBV20-1|TRBJ2-1
TGCAGTGCCAAGTCGGACAGGCCAGACAATGAGCAGTTCTTC
CSAKSDRPDNEQFF
>many|NA|TRBV20-1|TRBJ2-3
TGCAGTGCGCCGGGCCTCCCCACAGATACGCAGTATTTT
CSAPGLPTDTQYF
>NA|TRBD2|TRBV27|TRBJ2-1
TGTGCCAGCAACCGTGGGGGGGCCTACAATGAGCAGTTCTTC
CASNRGGAYNEQFF
>many|TRBD1|TRBV5-1|TRBJ2-4
TGCGCCAGCAGCTTCTCACAGGGGGGAAACATTCAGTACTTC
CASSFSQGGNIQYF